The 32 T cell receptor beta chains in this list originate from one sample, sequenced in a study of blood T cells in healthy people across ages. It was with a sample-barcoded 5' primer and a J-beta primer mix that a second PCR of roughly 6 to 11 cycles was run. TCRdb recomputed calls from the 5' RACE reads with MiXCR, one row per CDR3 protein. The sample holds 450,000 to 650,000 distinct CDR3 sequences, about 24% seen once. This sample also belongs to another study, concerning T cells of mothers and their children.

The source material was blood. The receptors were sampled from a boy aged 5-17 years in good health.

V usage is TRBV9 and J usage is TRBJ2-7, with TRBD2 matching over 7 bases. V lost 0 bases and J lost 6; bases outside the gene matches: 9. CDR1 is SGDLS, CDR2 YYNGEE, per germline. CDR3 length: 15 amino acids. CDR3 nucleotide sequence: TGTGCCAGCAGCGTAGACCAGCGTCCGGGAGGCGAGCAGTACTTC. This encodes CASSVDQRPGGEQYF.

This chain uses TRBV4-1 with TRBJ2-5; D is perhaps TRBD2 (6 bases). The CDR3 spans 15 residues. The ends were cut back, 3 bases at V and 5 bases at J, with 16 bases in the middle. The germline V gene has CDR1 MGHRA and CDR2 YSYEKL. The CDR3 region is CASSQRWGLEETQYF. Written as DNA, the CDR3 is TGCGCCAGCAGCCAGCGTTGGGGACTCGAGGAGACCCAGTACTTC.

This clonotype has more than one count but fewer than ten. The genes are TRBV7-9 and TRBJ1-4; D is undetermined. V lost 4 bases to trimming and J lost 8 bases, with 8 bases between them. This CDR3 spans 12 amino acids. Germline assignment: CDR1 SEHNR and CDR2 FQNEAQ (reference sequence). CDR3 nucleotide sequence: TGTGCCAGCAGCTCCCAGAACGAAAAACTGTTTTTT. It specifies CASSSQNEKLFF.

CDR3 in DNA: TGCAGTGCTCCGAGCAGGCGTTCCTACGAGCAGTACTTC. It translates to CSAPSRRSYEQYF. The chain has TRBV20-1 and TRBJ2-7, with D uncertain. V dropped 5 bases and J dropped 1 base, with 12 bases sitting between them. Germline CDR1 DFQATT, CDR2 SNEGSKA (reference sequence). The CDR3 is made up of 13 amino acids.

The rearrangement uses TRBV10-3 and TRBJ2-5; either TRBD1 or TRBD2 may supply D (5 bases each). The DNA end favors TRBJ2-1, so the J call may be wrong. The CDR3 runs to 16 residues. Looked up from germline, CDR1 is ENHRY and CDR2 is SYGVKD. The CDR3 DNA reads as TGTGCCATCAGTGAGTCACTCCGGGACCGCCAAAGAGAGCAGTTCTTC. Translating it yields CAISESLRDRQREQFF.

The gene calls are TRBV4-3 and TRBJ2-1; TRBD2 aligns across 7 bases. The J call is in doubt because the DNA end fits TRBJ2-5 better. CDR1 is LGHNA and CDR2 is YSLEER in the germline V gene. CDR3 size: 14 residues. CDR3 in DNA: TGCGCCAGCAGCCAAGAACTAGCGTGGGAGACCCAGTACTTC. Its translation: CASSQELAWETQYF.

The chain is built from TRBV5-1 and TRBJ2-2; the match to TRBD1 covers 9 bases. With V trimmed by 0 bases and J by 5 bases, 5 bases remained unmatched. This CDR3 comprises 16 residues. The germline CDR1 and CDR2 sequences are SGHRS and YFSETQ. The CDR3 loop is CASSLAAQGATGELFF. The CDR3 DNA follows: TGCGCCAGCAGCTTGGCTGCACAGGGGGCGACCGGGGAGCTGTTTTTT.

The table lists this clonotype with a few counts. The rearrangement uses TRBV27 and TRBJ2-6; D uncertain. Germline CDR1 reads MNHEY; CDR2 reads SMNVEV (reference sequence). The CDR3 is 13 amino acids. Trimming pared 8 bases from V and 4 bases from J, leaving 9 bases between. The CDR3: CASGTPGANVLTF. The CDR3 nucleotides read TGTGCCAGCGGAACACCCGGGGCCAACGTCCTGACTTTC.

This clonotype was found a few times. This rearrangement joins TRBV20-1 to TRBJ2-5, with 9 bases that match TRBD1. Trimming removed 0 bases from V and 4 bases from J; junction bases left unmatched: 15. This CDR3 is 18 amino acids long. The germline V gene has CDR1 DFQATT and CDR2 SNEGSKA (reference sequence). The CDR3: CSARDEVFRTGERETQYF. The CDR3 DNA is TGCAGTGCTAGAGATGAGGTCTTTAGGACAGGGGAAAGAGAGACCCAGTACTTC.

This clonotype has only a few counts. A junction end diverges from the germline sequence, so it may reflect a read error. The V gene is TRBV2, the J gene TRBJ2-5; D call uncertain. The CDR3 spans 15 residues. CDR1 is SNHLY and CDR2 is FYNNEI in the germline V gene. The chain's CDR3 is CASSELWGDHSPERF. The CDR3 nucleotides are TGTGCCAGCAGTGAACTGTGGGGTGATCACAGCCCCGAGAGATTC.

The chain is built from TRBV14 and TRBJ2-5; possibly TRBD2 for D (5 bases). CDR1 SGHDN and CDR2 FVKESK come from the germline V gene. This CDR3 contains 15 residues. The ends were cut back, 5 bases at V and 5 bases at J, with 18 bases in the middle. The CDR3 nucleotides read TGTGCCAGCAGCTACGCGGGCGCCCGCGGGGAGACCCAGTACTTC. Amino acid sequence: CASSYAGARGETQYF.

The rearrangement uses TRBV29-1 and TRBJ2-5; 9 positions agree with TRBD2. Germline lookup yields CDR1 SQVTM and CDR2 ANQGSEA. This CDR3 has 13 amino acids. The V segment lost 7 bases and the J segment 3 bases; nucleotides outside the gene matches: 6. The CDR3 DNA reads TGCAGCGCCATAATAGCGGGAGAAGAGACCCAGTACTTC. The encoded protein is CSAIIAGEETQYF.

The chain joins TRBV27 to TRBJ2-1, with D perhaps matching TRBD2 (7 bases). Judging by the DNA end, TRBJ2-5 fits better; the J call may be wrong. Germline V lookup: CDR1 MNHEY, CDR2 SMNVEV (reference sequence). The CDR3 consists of 15 residues. CDR3 DNA: TGTGCCAGCAGGGGGGGGACATCATTTCAAGAGACCCAGTACTTC. Translation gives CASRGGTSFQETQYF.

This clonotype was recorded a few times. The CDR3 sequence: CASSSDDWIADTQYF. As DNA, the CDR3 is TGCGCCAGCAGCTCGGACGACTGGATCGCAGATACGCAGTATTTT. This chain uses TRBV5-1 with TRBJ2-3; D is unclear. CDR3 length equals 15 residues. In germline, CDR1 is SGHRS, CDR2 YFSETQ. V was clipped by 3 bases and J by 4 bases, with 15 bases between them.

The V call is TRBV12-3 or TRBV12-4, the J call TRBJ2-1; TRBD2 aligns across 9 bases. V shed 1 base and J 2 bases; nucleotides not matched to a gene: 3. The CDR3 has 16 amino acids. CDR3 nucleotide sequence: TGTGCCAGCAGTTTAGTAGGACTAGCGCCCTACAATGAGCAGTTCTTC. This codes for CASSLVGLAPYNEQFF.

This clonotype was found a few times. The V call is TRBV6-2 or TRBV6-3, the J call TRBJ2-5; TRBD1 is a possible D gene (6 bases). The tail of the sequence fits TRBJ2-7 better, so the J call may be wrong. The germline gives CDR1 MNHEY, CDR2 SVGEGT. The CDR3 length is 17 residues. CDR3 loop: CASSLVLLGTYNYEQYF. The CDR3 nucleotides read TGTGCCAGCAGCCTCGTCCTCCTCGGGACATATAATTACGAGCAGTACTTC.

This clonotype was seen ten or more times. The chain is built from TRBV6-2 or TRBV6-3 and TRBJ2-5; perhaps TRBD2 as D (5 bases). V dropped 7 bases and J dropped 1 base, with 16 bases sitting between them. Germline loops: CDR1 MNHEY, CDR2 SVGEGT. The CDR3 extends over 15 amino acids. The chain's CDR3 is CASTQRTGIQETQYF. The CDR3 DNA follows: TGTGCCAGCACCCAGCGGACGGGGATCCAAGAGACCCAGTACTTC.

The V and J genes are TRBV7-2 and TRBJ2-5; D is perhaps TRBD2 (6 bases). The DNA end is more similar to TRBJ2-1, so the J call may be wrong. The CDR3 totals 15 residues. Germline V CDR1 and CDR2: SGHTA, FQGNSA. The CDR3 loop reads CASSPRASVFNEQFF. In DNA form, the CDR3 reads TGTGCCAGCAGCCCCCGTGCTAGCGTCTTCAATGAGCAGTTCTTC.

This sequence joins TRBV20-1 and TRBJ1-5; D unresolved. Germline values: CDR1 DFQATT, CDR2 SNEGSKA (reference sequence). The CDR3 is 12 residues long. V lost 0 bases, J lost 9 bases, and 9 bases lay in between. The CDR3 nucleotides are TGCAGTGCTAGAGATGGCATCCGGCCCCAGCATTTT. Amino acids: CSARDGIRPQHF.

This clonotype has more than one count but fewer than ten. The DNA of the CDR3 is TGTGCCAGCACTGGGGACCGGGACAGACCCAATGAGCAGTTCTTC. Its translation is CASTGDRDRPNEQFF. J is TRBJ2-1 and V is TRBV5-5; 7 bases agree with TRBD1. The CDR3 has 15 residues. The germline gives CDR1 SGHKS, CDR2 YYEKEE (reference sequence). After removal of 6 bases from V and 6 bases from J, the junction contained 12 bases not matched to a gene. The entire variable domain, with the rest obtained from reference TRBV5-5 and TRBJ2-1, is as follows: DAGVTQSPTHLIKTRGQQVTLRCSPISGHKSVSWYQQVLGQGPQFIFQYYEKEERGRGNFPDRFSARQFPNYSSELNVNALLLGDSALYLCASTGDRDRPNEQFFGPGTRLTVL.

This clonotype was observed a handful of times. The rearrangement uses TRBV15 and TRBJ2-3; possible D gene TRBD2, 5 bases. The CDR3 consists of 13 residues. The germline V gene encodes CDR1 LNHNV and CDR2 YYDKDF (reference sequence). With 1 base removed from V and 4 bases from J, the gap between germline ends came to 6 bases. CDR3: CATSRAGADTQYF. The CDR3, as DNA: TGTGCCACCAGCAGAGCCGGGGCAGATACGCAGTATTTT.

V gene TRBV6-5 combines with J gene TRBJ1-5; D not resolved. Germline V CDR1 and CDR2: MNHEY, SVGAGI. This CDR3 contains 13 residues. Trimming left V 6 bases short and J 3 bases short, with 9 bases between. CDR3 nucleotide sequence: TGTGCCAGCAGCCTTCGACCCAATCAGCCCCAGCATTTT. This translates into CASSLRPNQPQHF.

The sample holds many counts of this clonotype. The genes are TRBV29-1 and TRBJ2-6, with unresolved D. The germline V gene encodes CDR1 SQVTM and CDR2 ANQGSEA. Between the trimmed V and J ends, which lost 4 bases and 4 bases, there was a span of 14 bases. CDR3 length: 15 amino acids. This CDR3 reads CSVVSGINGANVLTF. As DNA, the CDR3 is TGCAGCGTTGTAAGTGGGATAAACGGGGCCAACGTCCTGACTTTC.

As DNA, the CDR3 is TGTGCCAGTAGTATACCCGACTCATACGAGCAGTACTTC. Translating gives CASSIPDSYEQYF. The genes are TRBV19 and TRBJ2-7, with D unresolved. Germline-derived CDR1 and CDR2 are LNHDA and SQIVND (reference sequence). Deletions cut 2 bases from V and 4 bases from J, with 9 bases between. The CDR3 is 13 amino acids.

This clonotype was seen a few times. The rearrangement joins TRBV27 to TRBJ1-3; 7 positions agree with TRBD1. CDR3 length equals 15 residues. The V and J ends lost 5 bases and 1 base, in that order; junction bases with no gene match: 5. CDR1 is MNHEY, CDR2 SMNVEV, per germline (reference sequence). The CDR3 loop reads CASSADRVSGNTIYF. CDR3 nucleotides: TGTGCCAGCAGTGCCGACAGGGTATCTGGAAACACCATATATTTT.

At least ten counts were recorded for this clonotype. CDR3 loop: CASSLSAAPHEKLFF. The CDR3 region has the DNA TGTGCCAGCAGCTTAAGCGCAGCCCCTCATGAAAAACTGTTTTTT. This chain links TRBV7-9 with TRBJ1-4; D not resolved. CDR1 SEHNR and CDR2 FQNEAQ come from the germline V gene (reference sequence). The CDR3 length is 15 residues. V was shortened by 2 bases and J by 6 bases, with 13 bases between the two germline ends.

This clonotype was seen more than once but under ten times. This chain links TRBV29-1 with TRBJ2-7, with D unresolved. This CDR3 has 14 amino acids. The V gene lost 5 bases and the J gene lost 4 bases, with 18 bases spanning the gap. Germline CDR1 and CDR2: SQVTM and ANQGSEA. The DNA for the CDR3 is TGCAGCGTTACCGTTCCACCTGGGGTATACGAGCAGTACTTC. Translating gives CSVTVPPGVYEQYF.

This clonotype came up a few times. This CDR3 is CASSHRQGTYEQYF. CDR3 DNA: TGCGCCAGCAGCCACCGACAGGGAACCTACGAGCAGTACTTC. This chain connects TRBV4-3 to TRBJ2-7; 7 nucleotides line up with TRBD1. This CDR3 is 14 amino acids long. The germline gives CDR1 LGHNA, CDR2 YSLEER. Losses at the gene ends were 3 bases for V and 2 bases for J; bases not matched to a gene: 4.

This chain connects TRBV28 to TRBJ2-7, with a tentative D call TRBD1 (5 bases). Trimming pared 3 bases from V and 0 bases from J, leaving 21 bases between. The germline CDR1 and CDR2 sequences are MDHEN and SYDVKM. This CDR3 has 18 residues. Here the CDR3 DNA reads TGTGCCAGCAGTTTGGGTCCGGACAAACCTTGGAGCTCCTACGAGCAGTACTTC. Translated: CASSLGPDKPWSSYEQYF.

This rearrangement joins TRBV27 to TRBJ2-6; D is uncertain. V lost 2 bases and J 0 bases, leaving 11 bases between the germline ends. Germline V CDR1 and CDR2: MNHEY, SMNVEV (reference sequence). This CDR3 region has 17 residues. CDR3 residues: CASSLVMGNSGANVLTF. The CDR3 bases are TGTGCCAGCAGTTTAGTGATGGGGAACTCTGGGGCCAACGTCCTGACTTTC.

The chain uses TRBV7-2 and TRBJ2-2; 10 positions agree with TRBD2. With V trimmed by 1 base and J by 7 bases, 3 bases remained unmatched. The germline V gene encodes CDR1 SGHTA and CDR2 FQGNSA. This CDR3 region has 15 residues. CDR3 coding DNA: TGTGCCAGCAGCTTAGAGCGGGGGGGCGGCGGGGAGCTGTTTTTT. Translation: CASSLERGGGGELFF.

V gene TRBV2 combines with J gene TRBJ2-4, with a tentative D call TRBD1 (6 bases). The CDR3 contains 20 residues. Between the trimmed V and J ends, which lost 6 bases and 0 bases, there was a span of 27 bases. In germline, CDR1 is SNHLY, CDR2 FYNNEI. Here the CDR3 reads CASRGRIEGSGDLAKNIQYF. In DNA, the CDR3 is TGTGCCAGCAGGGGAAGGATTGAGGGGTCAGGGGACCTAGCCAAAAACATTCAGTACTTC.